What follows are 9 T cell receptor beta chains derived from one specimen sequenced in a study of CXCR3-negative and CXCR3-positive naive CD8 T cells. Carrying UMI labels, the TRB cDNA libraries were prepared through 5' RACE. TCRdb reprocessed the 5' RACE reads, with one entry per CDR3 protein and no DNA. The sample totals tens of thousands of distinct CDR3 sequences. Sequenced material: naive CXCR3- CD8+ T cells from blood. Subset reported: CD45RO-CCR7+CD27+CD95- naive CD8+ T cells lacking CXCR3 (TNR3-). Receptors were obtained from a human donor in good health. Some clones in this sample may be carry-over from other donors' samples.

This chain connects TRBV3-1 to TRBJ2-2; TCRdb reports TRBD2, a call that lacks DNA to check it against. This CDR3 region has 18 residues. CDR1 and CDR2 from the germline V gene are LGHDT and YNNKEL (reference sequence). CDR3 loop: CASSLSSSGRLNTGELFF. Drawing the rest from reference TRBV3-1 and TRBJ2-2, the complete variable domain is DTAVSQTPKYLVTQMGNDKSIKCEQNLGHDTMYWYKQDSKKFLKIMFSYNNKELIINETVPNRFSPKSPDKAHLNLHINSLELGDSAVYFCASSLSSSGRLNTGELFFGEGSRLTVL.

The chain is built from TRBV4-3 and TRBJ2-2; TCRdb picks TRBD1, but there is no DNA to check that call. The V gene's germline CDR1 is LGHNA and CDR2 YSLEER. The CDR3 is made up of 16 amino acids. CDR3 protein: CASSQGRQGADGELFF.

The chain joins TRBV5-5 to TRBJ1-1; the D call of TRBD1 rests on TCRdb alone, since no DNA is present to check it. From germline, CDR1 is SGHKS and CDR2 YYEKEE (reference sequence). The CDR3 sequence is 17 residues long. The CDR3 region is CASSQNRIGQLNTEAFF.

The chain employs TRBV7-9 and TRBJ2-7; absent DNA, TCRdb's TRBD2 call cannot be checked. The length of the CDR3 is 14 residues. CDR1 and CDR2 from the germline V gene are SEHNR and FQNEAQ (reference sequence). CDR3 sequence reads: CASSPSGGASEQYF.

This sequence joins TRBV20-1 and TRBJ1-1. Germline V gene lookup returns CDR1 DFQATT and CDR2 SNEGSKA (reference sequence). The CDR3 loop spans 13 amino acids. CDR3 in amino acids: CSAGGLLGTGAFF.

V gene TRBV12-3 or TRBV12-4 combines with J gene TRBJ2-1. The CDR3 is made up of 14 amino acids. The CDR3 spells CASSPSSSYNEQFF.

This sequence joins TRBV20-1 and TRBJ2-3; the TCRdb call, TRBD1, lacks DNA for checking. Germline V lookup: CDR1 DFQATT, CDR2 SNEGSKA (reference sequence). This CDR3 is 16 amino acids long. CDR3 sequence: CSARTDRGFTSDTQYF.

The CDR3 spells CASRQGKEQYF. The rearrangement joins TRBV5-1 to TRBJ2-7; the D call of TRBD1 rests on TCRdb alone, since no DNA is present to check it. Per germline, CDR1 SGHRS and CDR2 YFSETQ. The CDR3 spans 11 residues.

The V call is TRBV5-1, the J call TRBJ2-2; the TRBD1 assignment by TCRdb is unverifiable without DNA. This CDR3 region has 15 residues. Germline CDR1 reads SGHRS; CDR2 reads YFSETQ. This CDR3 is CASSPGSLGTGELFF.